The 17 T cell receptor beta chains listed next were all sequenced from one sample in a study of blood T cell repertoires in COVID-19. Using immunoSEQ multiplex PCR, the repertoire was profiled, and TCRdb retains in-frame clones only, with some absent. The table has approximately 260,000 clones, roughly nine tenths seen once; the top ten hold approximately 1.8%. Sequencing was carried out using PBMCs or T cells enriched from blood (not recorded which). These receptors originate from a woman aged 55-75 years who had recovered from COVID-19.

The chain joins TRBV13 to TRBJ2-3; 13 bases are shared with TRBD2. Germline V CDR1 and CDR2: PRHDT, FYEKMQ (reference sequence). The CDR3 has 17 amino acids. V gave up 5 bases and J gave up 1 base; unmatched junction bases: 6. The CDR3 reads CASSPWTSGGRTDTQYF. The CDR3 nucleotides read TGTGCCAGCAGCCCCTGGACTAGCGGGGGCCGCACAGATACGCAGTATTTT.

The chain carries TRBV20-1 and TRBJ1-1; D call uncertain. Germline CDR1 is DFQATT and CDR2 is SNEGSKA (reference sequence). The CDR3 consists of 11 residues. Trimming removed 5 bases from V and 4 bases from J, with 8 bases in between. The CDR3 loop is CSASRSTEAFF. Here the CDR3 DNA reads TGCAGTGCTTCTAGGAGCACTGAAGCTTTCTTT.

V is TRBV28 and J is TRBJ1-3; D gene unclear. Germline CDR1 and CDR2: MDHEN and SYDVKM. Trimming pared 3 bases from V and 0 bases from J, leaving 3 bases between. The CDR3 spans 13 residues. Here the CDR3 DNA reads TGTGCCAGCAGTTTCGTCTCTGGAAACACCATATATTTT. Encoded protein: CASSFVSGNTIYF.

The CDR3 DNA reads as TGTGCCAGCAACCCCAAGGGCAGGGGCAATCAGCCCCAGCATTTT. Translating it yields CASNPKGRGNQPQHF. The genes are TRBV28 and TRBJ1-5; TRBD1 is a possible D gene (5 bases). The V end was cut by 7 bases, the J end by 2 bases, with 15 bases between. There are 15 residues in the CDR3. Germline V gene lookup returns CDR1 MDHEN and CDR2 SYDVKM.

V and J are TRBV5-1 and TRBJ1-2; 7 bases are shared with TRBD1. This CDR3 has 14 amino acids. Germline V gives CDR1 SGHRS, CDR2 YFSETQ. V lost 1 base, J lost 0 bases, and 0 bases stayed unmatched. CDR3 in amino acids: CASSLTGANYGYTF. The CDR3 DNA is TGCGCCAGCAGCTTGACAGGGGCTAACTATGGCTACACCTTC.

This chain joins TRBV19 and TRBJ1-2; 7 nucleotides align to TRBD1. The germline V gene encodes CDR1 LNHDA and CDR2 SQIVND (reference sequence). CDR3 length: 14 residues. Unmatched junction bases numbered 7, after V lost 6 bases and J lost 3 bases. The CDR3 spells CASRRQGYDYGYTF. As DNA, the CDR3 is TGTGCCAGTAGGCGACAGGGTTACGACTATGGCTACACCTTC.

The V call is TRBV4-1, the J call TRBJ1-4; D gene uncertain. The length of the CDR3 is 13 residues. Trimming left V 1 base short and J 10 bases short, with 10 bases between. Germline CDR1 is MGHRA and CDR2 is YSYEKL. The CDR3 DNA follows: TGCGCCAGCAGCCAAGCGAGTCCGGGAAAACTGTTTTTT. Its protein is CASSQASPGKLFF.

The chain uses TRBV6-2 or TRBV6-3 and TRBJ2-7, with a weak D call TRBD2 (6 bases). This CDR3 is built from 14 residues. The germline V and J ends were trimmed by 2 bases and 6 bases, with 14 bases remaining between them. Germline V CDR1 and CDR2: MNHEY, SVGEGT. This CDR3 reads CASSYPGRKIEQYF. In nucleotides, the CDR3 is TGTGCCAGCAGTTACCCCGGGAGAAAAATCGAGCAGTACTTC.

The chain recombines TRBV7-9 with TRBJ2-5, with 9 bases matching TRBD1. The CDR3 spans 15 residues. Trimming removed 3 bases from V and 3 bases from J; junction bases left unmatched: 5. Germline CDR1 SEHNR, CDR2 FQNEAQ (reference sequence). The CDR3 nucleotides are TGTGCCAGCAGCTTGAAGGGACAGGGCGAAGAGACCCAGTACTTC. The encoded protein is CASSLKGQGEETQYF.

The gene calls are TRBV10-1 and TRBJ1-1; 10 positions match TRBD1. Germline values: CDR1 WNHNN, CDR2 SYGVQD (reference sequence). With V trimmed by 4 bases and J by 5 bases, 1 base remained unmatched. The CDR3 runs to 13 residues. The CDR3 region is CASSGTGGTEAFF. The CDR3 DNA follows: TGCGCCAGCAGTGGGACAGGGGGGACTGAAGCTTTCTTT.

Only a few counts were recorded for this clone. The chain has TRBV28 and TRBJ2-7; D uncertain. The V and J ends lost 2 bases and 3 bases respectively, with 8 bases between them. The CDR3 loop spans 13 amino acids. The germline gives CDR1 MDHEN, CDR2 SYDVKM. The CDR3 coding sequence is TGTGCCAGCAGTTTAGTTGGGCACTACGAGCAGTACTTC. Translating gives CASSLVGHYEQYF.

The gene calls are TRBV28 and TRBJ1-5; 7 positions match TRBD1. The CDR3 sequence is 15 residues long. The junction had 6 bases not matched to a gene; V was cut back by 7 bases and J by 0 bases. Per germline, CDR1 MDHEN and CDR2 SYDVKM. The CDR3 DNA reads as TGTGCCAGCAACGCAGGGGGATATAGCAATCAGCCCCAGCATTTT. Translated, it gives CASNAGGYSNQPQHF.

This CDR3 is CASRPTGGHYGYTF. The CDR3 DNA reads as TGTGCCAGCAGACCGACAGGGGGTCACTATGGCTACACCTTC. The chain uses TRBV6-4 and TRBJ1-2; TRBD1 agrees at 9 bases. CDR1 and CDR2 (germline): MRHNA, SNTAGT. The CDR3 is 14 amino acids. Trimming cost V 6 bases and J 3 bases; bases outside gene matches: 5.

The chain employs TRBV5-1 and TRBJ1-2; maybe TRBD1 (5 bases). Trimming stripped 3 bases from V and 4 bases from J, with 16 bases between. Germline CDR1 reads SGHRS; CDR2 reads YFSETQ. The length of the CDR3 is 15 residues. The CDR3 loop reads CASSSPAAGPYGYTF. The CDR3 DNA reads as TGCGCCAGCAGCTCCCCGGCAGCGGGACCCTATGGCTACACCTTC.

This clone was seen a single time. V and J are TRBV30 and TRBJ1-3; possible D gene TRBD1, 6 bases. Germline CDR1 reads GTSNPN; CDR2 reads SVGIG (reference sequence). The V end lost 4 bases, the J end lost 1 base, and 8 bases lay between the germline ends. This CDR3 comprises 13 residues. The CDR3 is CAWNRVSGNTIYF. CDR3 sequence (DNA): TGTGCCTGGAACAGGGTGTCTGGAAACACCATATATTTT.

This clone was seen only once. This chain links TRBV28 with TRBJ1-2, with 9 positions matching TRBD1. Germline CDR1 is MDHEN and CDR2 is SYDVKM. The CDR3 covers 13 residues. Trimming cost V 8 bases and J 8 bases; bases outside gene matches: 9. Here the CDR3 reads CASLQGASGGYTF. In nucleotides, the CDR3 is TGTGCCAGCTTACAGGGGGCTTCGGGGGGCTACACCTTC.

Details on this clone: The same CDR3 also results from other DNA sequences found in this sample. V and J are TRBV28 and TRBJ2-5; 7 bases agree with TRBD1. Germline V gives CDR1 MDHEN, CDR2 SYDVKM. The CDR3 spans 15 residues. The V and J ends lost 5 bases and 2 bases, in that order; junction bases with no gene match: 8. Written as DNA, the CDR3 is TGTGCCAGCAGTCTAGAGGGGGCAGGTCAAGAGACCCAGTACTTC. Its translation: CASSLEGAGQETQYF.